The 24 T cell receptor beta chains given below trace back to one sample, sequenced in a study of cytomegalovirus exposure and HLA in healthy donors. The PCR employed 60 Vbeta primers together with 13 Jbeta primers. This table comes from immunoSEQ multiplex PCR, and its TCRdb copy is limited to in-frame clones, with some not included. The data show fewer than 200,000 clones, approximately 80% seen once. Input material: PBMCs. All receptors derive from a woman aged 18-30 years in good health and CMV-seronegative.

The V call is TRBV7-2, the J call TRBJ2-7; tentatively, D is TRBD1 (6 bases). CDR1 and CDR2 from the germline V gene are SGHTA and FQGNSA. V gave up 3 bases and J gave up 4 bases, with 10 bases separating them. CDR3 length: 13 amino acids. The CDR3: CASSFNTGYEQYF. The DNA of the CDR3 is TGTGCCAGCAGCTTTAACACAGGGTACGAGCAGTACTTC.

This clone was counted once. This CDR3 reads CASSIFQGSTDTQYF. The CDR3 region has the DNA TGTGCCAGTAGTATATTCCAGGGAAGCACAGATACGCAGTATTTT. J is TRBJ2-3 and V is TRBV19; D is perhaps TRBD1 (5 bases). The CDR3 has 15 amino acids. CDR1 and CDR2 (germline): LNHDA, SQIVND (reference sequence). Trimming took 2 bases from V and 0 from J, leaving 9 bases between them.

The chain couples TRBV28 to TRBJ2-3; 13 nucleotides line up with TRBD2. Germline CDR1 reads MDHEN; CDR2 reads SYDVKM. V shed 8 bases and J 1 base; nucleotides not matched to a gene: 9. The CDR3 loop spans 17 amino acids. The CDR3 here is CASGLAGARYGTDTQYF. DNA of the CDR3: TGTGCCAGCGGACTAGCGGGAGCCAGATACGGCACAGATACGCAGTATTTT.

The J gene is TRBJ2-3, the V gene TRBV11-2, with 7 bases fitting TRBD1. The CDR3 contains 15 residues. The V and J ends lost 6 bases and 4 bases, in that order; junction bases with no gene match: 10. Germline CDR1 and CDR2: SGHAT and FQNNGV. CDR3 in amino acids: CASSPGQVWPDTQYF. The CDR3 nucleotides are TGTGCCAGCAGTCCTGGACAGGTTTGGCCAGATACGCAGTATTTT.

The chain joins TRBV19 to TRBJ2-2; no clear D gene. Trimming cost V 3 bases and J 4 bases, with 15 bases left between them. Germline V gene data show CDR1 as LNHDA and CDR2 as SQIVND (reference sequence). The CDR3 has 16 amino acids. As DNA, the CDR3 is TGTGCCAGTAGTATTGGAAGTGACTTGACCACCGGGGAGCTGTTTTTT. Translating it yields CASSIGSDLTTGELFF.

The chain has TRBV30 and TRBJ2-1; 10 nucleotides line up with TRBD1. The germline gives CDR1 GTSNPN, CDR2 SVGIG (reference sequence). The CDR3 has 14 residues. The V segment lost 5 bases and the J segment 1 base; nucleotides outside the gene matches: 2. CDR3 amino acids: CAWGDRGSYNEQFF. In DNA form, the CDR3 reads TGTGCCTGGGGGGACAGGGGATCCTACAATGAGCAGTTCTTC.

CDR3 sequence reads: CAIRDGGVGNQPQHF. In DNA form, the CDR3 reads TGTGCCATCAGGGACGGGGGGGTGGGTAATCAGCCCCAGCATTTT. The chain employs TRBV10-3 and TRBJ1-5; the D gene is possibly TRBD1 (5 bases). With 6 bases removed from V and 4 bases from J, the gap between germline ends came to 16 bases. The CDR3 loop spans 15 amino acids. Germline CDR1 is ENHRY and CDR2 is SYGVKD.

The CDR3 bases are TGTGCCAGCAGCTTGAACAGGGTCATCTATGGCTACACCTTC. Translating it yields CASSLNRVIYGYTF. The chain has TRBV5-4 and TRBJ1-2; perhaps TRBD1 as D (6 bases). V lost 1 base and J lost 4, with 11 bases in between. Germline V gives CDR1 SGHNT, CDR2 YYREEE (reference sequence). CDR3 length: 14 residues.

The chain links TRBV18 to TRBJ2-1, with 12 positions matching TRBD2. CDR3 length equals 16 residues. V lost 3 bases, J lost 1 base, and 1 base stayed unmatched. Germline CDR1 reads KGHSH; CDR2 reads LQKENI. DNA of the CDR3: TGTGCCAGCTCACCGCTAGCGGGGGGGTCCTACAATGAGCAGTTCTTC. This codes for CASSPLAGGSYNEQFF.

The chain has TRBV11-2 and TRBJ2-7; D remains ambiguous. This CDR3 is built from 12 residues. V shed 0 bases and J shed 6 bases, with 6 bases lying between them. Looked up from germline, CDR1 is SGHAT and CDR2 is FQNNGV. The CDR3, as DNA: TGTGCCAGCAGCTTAGAAACAAGCGAGCAGTACTTC. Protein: CASSLETSEQYF.

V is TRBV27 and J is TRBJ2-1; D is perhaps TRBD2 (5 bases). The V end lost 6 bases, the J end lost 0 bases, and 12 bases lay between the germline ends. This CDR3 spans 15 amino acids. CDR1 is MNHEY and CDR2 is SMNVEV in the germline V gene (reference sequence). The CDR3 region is CASSRSVVSYNEQFF. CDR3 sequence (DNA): TGTGCCAGCAGCCGTAGCGTTGTCTCCTACAATGAGCAGTTCTTC.

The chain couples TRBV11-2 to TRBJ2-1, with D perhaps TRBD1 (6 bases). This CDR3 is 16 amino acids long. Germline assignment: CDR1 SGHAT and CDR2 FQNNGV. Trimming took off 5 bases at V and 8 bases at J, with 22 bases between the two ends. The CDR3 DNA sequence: TGTGCCAGCAGCCCGCCCGGGTGGCAGGGGATCGATGAGCAGTTCTTC. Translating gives CASSPPGWQGIDEQFF.

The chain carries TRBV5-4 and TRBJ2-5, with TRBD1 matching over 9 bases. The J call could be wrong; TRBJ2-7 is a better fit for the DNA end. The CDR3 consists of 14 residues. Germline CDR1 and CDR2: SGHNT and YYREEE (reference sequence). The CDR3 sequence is CASSIGTGSSEQYF. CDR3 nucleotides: TGTGCCAGCAGCATCGGGACAGGGTCAAGCGAGCAGTACTTC.

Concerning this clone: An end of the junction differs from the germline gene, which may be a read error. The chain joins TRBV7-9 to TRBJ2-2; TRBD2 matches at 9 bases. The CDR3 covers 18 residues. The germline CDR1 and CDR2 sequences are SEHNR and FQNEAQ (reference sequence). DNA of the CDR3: TGTTCCAGCAGCTTAGTGGGTAGCGGGGGACCCCCCCCCGGGGAGCTGTTTTTT. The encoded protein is CSSSLVGSGGPPPGELFF.

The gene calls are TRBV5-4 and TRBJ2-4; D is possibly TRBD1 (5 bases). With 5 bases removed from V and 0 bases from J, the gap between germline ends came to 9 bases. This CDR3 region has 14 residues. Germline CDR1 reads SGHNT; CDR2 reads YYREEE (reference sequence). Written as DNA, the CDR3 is TGTGCCAGCAGTTTCCAGGGAGCCAAAAACATTCAGTACTTC. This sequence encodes CASSFQGAKNIQYF.

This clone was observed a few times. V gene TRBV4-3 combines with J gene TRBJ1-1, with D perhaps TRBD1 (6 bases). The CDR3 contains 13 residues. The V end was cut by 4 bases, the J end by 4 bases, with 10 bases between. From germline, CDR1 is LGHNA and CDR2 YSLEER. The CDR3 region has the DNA TGCGCCAGCAGCCTACAGGGCCGCACTGAAGCTTTCTTT. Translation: CASSLQGRTEAFF.

The CDR3 protein is CTSSQLTSGSTDTQYF. The CDR3, as DNA: TGCACCAGCAGCCAACTGACTAGCGGGAGCACAGATACGCAGTATTTT. The rearrangement uses TRBV1 and TRBJ2-3; the table's D gene call, TRBD2, was not cross checked with the DNA. TRBV1 is given as a pseudogene. The CDR3 consists of 16 residues.

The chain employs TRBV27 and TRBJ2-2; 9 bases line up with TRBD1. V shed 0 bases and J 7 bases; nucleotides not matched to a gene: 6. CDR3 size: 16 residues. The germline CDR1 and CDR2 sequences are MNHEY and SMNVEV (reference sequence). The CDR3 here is CASSLSPTGGLGELFF. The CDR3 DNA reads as TGTGCCAGCAGTTTATCCCCAACAGGGGGCCTCGGGGAGCTGTTTTTT.

CDR3 protein: CASSGTGNQPQHF. As DNA, the CDR3 is TGTGCCAGTTCCGGGACAGGGAATCAGCCCCAGCATTTT. The chain combines TRBV19 with TRBJ1-5, with TRBD1 matching 9 bases. Germline V lookup: CDR1 LNHDA, CDR2 SQIVND (reference sequence). The CDR3 has 13 amino acids. The V and J ends lost 8 bases and 4 bases, in that order; junction bases with no gene match: 3.

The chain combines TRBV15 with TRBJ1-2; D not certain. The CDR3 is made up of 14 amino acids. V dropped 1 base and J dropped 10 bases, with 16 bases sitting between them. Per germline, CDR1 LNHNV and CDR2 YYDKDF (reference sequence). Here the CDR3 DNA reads TGTGCCACCAGCAGAGGGGGAGGATTGGGCGACTACACCTTC. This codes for CATSRGGGLGDYTF.

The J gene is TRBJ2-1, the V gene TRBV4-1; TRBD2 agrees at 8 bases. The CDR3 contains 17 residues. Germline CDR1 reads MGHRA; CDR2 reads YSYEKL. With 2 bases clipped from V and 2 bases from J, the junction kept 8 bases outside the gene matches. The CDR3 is CASSQTKAGETYNEQFF. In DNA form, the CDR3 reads TGCGCCAGCAGCCAAACAAAAGCGGGAGAAACCTACAATGAGCAGTTCTTC.

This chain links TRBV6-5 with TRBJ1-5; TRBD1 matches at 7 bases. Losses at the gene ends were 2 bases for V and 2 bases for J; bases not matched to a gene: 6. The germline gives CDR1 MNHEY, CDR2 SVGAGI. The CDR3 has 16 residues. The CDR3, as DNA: TGTGCCAGCAGTTACCACATGACAGGGTGCAATCAGCCCCAGCATTTT. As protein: CASSYHMTGCNQPQHF.

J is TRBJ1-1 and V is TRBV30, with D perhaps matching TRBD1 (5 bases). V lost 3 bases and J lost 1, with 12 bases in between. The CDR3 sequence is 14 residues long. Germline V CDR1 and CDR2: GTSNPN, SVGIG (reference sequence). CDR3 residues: CAWRGDFGNTEAFF. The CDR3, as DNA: TGTGCCTGGAGGGGGGACTTTGGGAACACTGAAGCTTTCTTT. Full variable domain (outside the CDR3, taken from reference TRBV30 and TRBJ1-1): SQTIHQWPATLVQPVGSPLSLECTVEGTSNPNLYWYRQAAGRGLQLLFYSVGIGQISSEVPQNLSASRPQDRQFILSSKKLLLSDSGFYLCAWRGDFGNTEAFFGQGTRLTVV.

CDR3: CSAGTGGSGTSYEQYF. CDR3 DNA sequence: TGCAGCGCTGGGACAGGGGGTAGCGGAACCTCCTACGAGCAGTACTTC. The chain couples TRBV29-1 to TRBJ2-7; 11 positions agree with TRBD1. J gave up 0 bases and V 7 bases, and 11 bases lay outside the gene matches. Germline CDR1 reads SQVTM; CDR2 reads ANQGSEA. The CDR3 has 16 amino acids.